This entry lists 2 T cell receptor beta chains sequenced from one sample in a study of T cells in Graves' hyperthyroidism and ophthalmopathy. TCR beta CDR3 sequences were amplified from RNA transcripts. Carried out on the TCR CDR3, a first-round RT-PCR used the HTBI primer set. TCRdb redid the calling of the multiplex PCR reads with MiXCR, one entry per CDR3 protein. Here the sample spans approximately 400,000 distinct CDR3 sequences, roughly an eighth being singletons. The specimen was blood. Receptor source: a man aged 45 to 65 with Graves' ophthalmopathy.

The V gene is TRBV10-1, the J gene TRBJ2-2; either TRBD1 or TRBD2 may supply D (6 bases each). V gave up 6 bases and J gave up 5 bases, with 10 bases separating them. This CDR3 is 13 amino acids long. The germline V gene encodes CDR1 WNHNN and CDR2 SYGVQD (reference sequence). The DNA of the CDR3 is TGCGCCAGCAGCACAGGGAGGACCGGGGAGCTGTTTTTT. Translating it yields CASSTGRTGELFF.

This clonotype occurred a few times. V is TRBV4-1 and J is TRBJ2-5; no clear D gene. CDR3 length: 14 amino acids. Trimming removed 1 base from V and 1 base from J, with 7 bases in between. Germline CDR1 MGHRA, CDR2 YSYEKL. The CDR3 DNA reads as TGCGCCAGCAGCCAAGTTTGGACCCAAGAGACCCAGTACTTC. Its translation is CASSQVWTQETQYF.